This T cell receptor (beta chain) was identified during a study of CD8+ T cells in alopecia areata. Treatment in this sample: oral pan-JAK inhibitor, 5-10 mg twice daily. Findings and limits, study-wide: TCR sharing was clearer in mice than between patients, perhaps partly owing to patient HLA diversity.

This clone was observed a few times. No antigen is known for it. Germline CDR1 reads SGHTA; CDR2 reads FQGNSA. V shed 5 bases, J shed 4 bases, and the junction held 8 bases outside the gene matches. The CDR3 runs to 15 residues. Once RNA had been extracted, it was reverse transcribed into cDNA to act as the sequencing template. TCRdb's table, derived via immunoSEQ multiplex PCR, lists solely in-frame clones and lacks some. The repertoire holds 90,000 to 120,000 clones, 80% to 85% seen once, with around 25% in the top ten. The rearrangement uses TRBV7-2 and TRBJ2-1; 7 bases agree with TRBD2. The TCR comes from a human donor with alopecia areata. Sequencing was performed on CD8+ T cells sorted from blood, taken at week 24, from a patient treated with tofacitinib. The CDR3: CASSPLGGEYNEQFF. In nucleotides, the CDR3 is TGTGCCAGCAGCCCACTGGGGGGGGAGTACAATGAGCAGTTCTTC.